The TCR beta chain described here comes from a study of blood T cell repertoires in COVID-19. Study-level background: Acute-phase and convalescent COVID-19 samples originated in the United States, Italy and Spain.

Measured with immunoSEQ multiplex PCR; TCRdb has only the in-frame clones, and not every one. The sample carries 100,000 to 150,000 clones, roughly 84% recorded once. The receptor was derived from a woman older than 75 with acute or convalescent COVID-19. The sample was peripheral blood.

CDR3 residues: CASSVRGTGELFF. CDR3 coding DNA: TGTGCCAGCAGCGTAAGGGGGACCGGGGAGCTGTTTTTT. The genes are TRBV9 and TRBJ2-2, with D perhaps matching TRBD1 (6 bases). Germline CDR1 is SGDLS and CDR2 is YYNGEE. The CDR3 has 13 residues. Deletions cut 1 base from V and 5 bases from J, with 6 bases between.